This TCR beta chain derives from a study of T cells after yellow fever vaccination. UMIs and a universal primer site were added when TCR cDNA was made by 5'RACE template switching. TCRdb re-called the 5' RACE reads with MiXCR, one entry per CDR3 protein. The repertoire holds a few hundred thousand distinct CDR3 sequences, with 7.5% to 9% as singletons. Trimming removed 4 bases from V and 6 bases from J, with 22 bases in between. The CDR3 is made up of 16 amino acids. Per the germline V gene, CDR1 is SGHRS and CDR2 is YFSETQ. The specimen was CD4+ T cells sorted from PBMCs, collected 5 days after the yellow fever booster vaccination. This receptor was taken from a man aged 18 to 29 who received the YFV17D yellow fever vaccine. The J gene is TRBJ1-2, the V gene TRBV5-1; tentatively, D is TRBD1 (5 bases). Here the CDR3 reads CASSGHRASIGDGYTF. CDR3 in DNA: TGCGCCAGCAGCGGACACCGGGCCTCCATAGGGGATGGCTACACCTTC.